This T cell receptor (beta chain) was recorded in a study of technical replicates of blood from a handful of donors. The table came from immunoSEQ multiplex PCR; TCRdb's copy has only in-frame clones and leaves some out. The repertoire holds approximately 70,000 clones, with approximately 90% as singletons. The CDR3 loop spans 16 amino acids. Germline values: CDR1 SGHTS, CDR2 YDEGEE. V shed 2 bases, J shed 2 bases, and the junction held 8 bases outside the gene matches. The sequencing input was T cells isolated from PBMCs. The source of this sequence is a human donor in good health. The chain uses TRBV5-8 and TRBJ2-3; 7 bases agree with TRBD1. The CDR3 coding sequence is TGTGCCAGCAGCTTTTCGACAGGGTATAACACAGATACGCAGTATTTT. It encodes CASSFSTGYNTDTQYF.